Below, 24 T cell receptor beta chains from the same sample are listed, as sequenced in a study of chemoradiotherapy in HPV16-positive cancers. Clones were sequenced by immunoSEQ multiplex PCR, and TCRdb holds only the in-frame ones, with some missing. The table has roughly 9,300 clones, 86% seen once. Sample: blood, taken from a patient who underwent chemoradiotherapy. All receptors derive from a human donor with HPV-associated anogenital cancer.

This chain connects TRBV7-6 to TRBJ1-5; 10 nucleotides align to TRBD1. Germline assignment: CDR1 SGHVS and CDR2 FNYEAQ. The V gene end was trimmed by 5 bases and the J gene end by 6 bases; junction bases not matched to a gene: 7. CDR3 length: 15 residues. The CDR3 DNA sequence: TGTGCCAGCAGCGGGGGGACAGGGGTGGGTCAGCCCCAGCATTTT. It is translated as CASSGGTGVGQPQHF.

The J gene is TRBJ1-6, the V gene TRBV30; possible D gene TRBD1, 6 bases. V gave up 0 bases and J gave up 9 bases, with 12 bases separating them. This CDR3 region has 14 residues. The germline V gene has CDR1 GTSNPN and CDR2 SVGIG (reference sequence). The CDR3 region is CAWSVGGRGSPLHF. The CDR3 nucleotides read TGTGCCTGGAGTGTCGGGGGGCGAGGTTCACCCCTCCACTTT.

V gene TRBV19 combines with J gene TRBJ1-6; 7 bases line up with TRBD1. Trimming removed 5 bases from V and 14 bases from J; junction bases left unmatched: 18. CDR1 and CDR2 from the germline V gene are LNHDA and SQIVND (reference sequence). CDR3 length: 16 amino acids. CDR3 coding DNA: TGTGCCAGTAGTTTCGGCCGACAGGGTGGGTTCGGGGCCCTCCACTTT. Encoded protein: CASSFGRQGGFGALHF.

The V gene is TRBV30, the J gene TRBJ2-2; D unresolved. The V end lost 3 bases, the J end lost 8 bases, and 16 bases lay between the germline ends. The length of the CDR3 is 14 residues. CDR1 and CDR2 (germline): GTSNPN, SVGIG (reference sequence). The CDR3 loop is CAWRPSAEGGELFF. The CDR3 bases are TGTGCCTGGAGGCCCTCCGCCGAAGGGGGGGAGCTGTTTTTT.

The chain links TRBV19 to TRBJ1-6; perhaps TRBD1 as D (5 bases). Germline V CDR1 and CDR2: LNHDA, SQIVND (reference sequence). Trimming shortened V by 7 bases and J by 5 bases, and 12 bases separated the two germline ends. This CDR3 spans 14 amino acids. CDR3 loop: CASKTVGDNSPLHF. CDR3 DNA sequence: TGTGCCAGTAAGACAGTGGGCGATAATTCACCCCTCCACTTT.

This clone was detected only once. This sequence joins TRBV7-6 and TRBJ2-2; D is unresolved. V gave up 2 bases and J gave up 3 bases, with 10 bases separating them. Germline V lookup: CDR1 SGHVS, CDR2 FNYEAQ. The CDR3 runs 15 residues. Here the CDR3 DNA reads TGTGCCAGCAGCTTACTACCCCGGGACACCGGGGAGCTGTTTTTT. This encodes CASSLLPRDTGELFF.

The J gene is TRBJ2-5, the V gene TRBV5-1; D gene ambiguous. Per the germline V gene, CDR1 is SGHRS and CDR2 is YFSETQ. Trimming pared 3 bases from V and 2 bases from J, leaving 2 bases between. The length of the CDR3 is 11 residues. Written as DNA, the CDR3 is TGCGCCAGCAGCTCTCAAGAGACCCAGTACTTC. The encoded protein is CASSSQETQYF.

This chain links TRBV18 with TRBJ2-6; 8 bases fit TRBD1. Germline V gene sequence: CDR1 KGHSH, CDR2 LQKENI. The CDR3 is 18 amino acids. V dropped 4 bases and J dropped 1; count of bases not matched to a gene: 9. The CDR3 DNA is TGTGCCAGCTCACGTCAACAGGGGGACTTATCTGGGGCCAACGTCCTGACTTTC. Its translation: CASSRQQGDLSGANVLTF.

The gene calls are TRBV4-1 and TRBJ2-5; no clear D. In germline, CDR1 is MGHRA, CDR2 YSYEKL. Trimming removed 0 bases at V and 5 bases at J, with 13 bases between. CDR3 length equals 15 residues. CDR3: CASSQDGSGLETQYF. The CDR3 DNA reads TGCGCCAGCAGCCAAGATGGTTCAGGATTGGAGACCCAGTACTTC.

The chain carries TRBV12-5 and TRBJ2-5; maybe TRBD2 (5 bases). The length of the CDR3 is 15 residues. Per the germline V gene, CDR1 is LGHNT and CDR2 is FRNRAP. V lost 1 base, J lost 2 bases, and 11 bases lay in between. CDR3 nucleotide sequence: TGTGCTAGTGGTTTGGCCGGAGGCAGACAAGAGACCCAGTACTTC. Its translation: CASGLAGGRQETQYF.

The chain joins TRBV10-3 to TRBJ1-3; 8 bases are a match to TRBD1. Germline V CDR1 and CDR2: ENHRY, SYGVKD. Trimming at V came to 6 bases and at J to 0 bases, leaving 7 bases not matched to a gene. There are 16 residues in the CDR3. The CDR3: CAISSGTGFSGNTIYF. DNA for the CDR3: TGTGCCATCAGCTCCGGGACAGGATTCTCTGGAAACACCATATATTTT.

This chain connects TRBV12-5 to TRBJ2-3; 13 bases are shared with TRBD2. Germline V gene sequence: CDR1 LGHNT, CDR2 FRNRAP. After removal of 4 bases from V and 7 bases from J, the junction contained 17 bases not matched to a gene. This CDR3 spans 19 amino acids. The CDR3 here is CASGWPGLAGAGGLNTQYF. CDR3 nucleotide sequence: TGTGCTAGTGGTTGGCCCGGACTAGCGGGGGCCGGGGGTCTCAATACGCAGTATTTT.

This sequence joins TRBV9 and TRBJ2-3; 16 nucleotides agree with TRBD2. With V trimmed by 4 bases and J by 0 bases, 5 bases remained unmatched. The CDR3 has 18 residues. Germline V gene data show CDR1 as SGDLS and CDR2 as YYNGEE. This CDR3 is CASSTGLAGGLSTDTQYF. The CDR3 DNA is TGTGCCAGCAGCACGGGACTAGCGGGGGGGCTTAGCACAGATACGCAGTATTTT.

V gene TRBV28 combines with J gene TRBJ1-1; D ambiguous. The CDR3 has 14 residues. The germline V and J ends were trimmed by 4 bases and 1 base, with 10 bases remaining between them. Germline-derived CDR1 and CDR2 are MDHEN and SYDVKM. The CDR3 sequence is CASSYGRTNTEAFF. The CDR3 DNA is TGTGCCAGCAGTTATGGCAGGACGAACACTGAAGCTTTCTTT.

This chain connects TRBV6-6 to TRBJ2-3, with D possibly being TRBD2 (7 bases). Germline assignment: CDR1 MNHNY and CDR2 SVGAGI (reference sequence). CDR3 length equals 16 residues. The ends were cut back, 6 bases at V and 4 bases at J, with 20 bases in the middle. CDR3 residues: CASSPFGGPSSDTQYF. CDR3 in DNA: TGTGCCAGCAGCCCTTTCGGGGGGCCTTCCTCAGATACGCAGTATTTT.

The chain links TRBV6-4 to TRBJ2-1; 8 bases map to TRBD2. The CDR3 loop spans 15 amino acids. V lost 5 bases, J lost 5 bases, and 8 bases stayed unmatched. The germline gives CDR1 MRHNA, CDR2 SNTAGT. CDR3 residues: CASSKRAGENNEQFF. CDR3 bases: TGTGCCAGCAGTAAGAGAGCGGGAGAAAACAATGAGCAGTTCTTC.

The CDR3 here is CASRTQGYGYTF. As DNA, the CDR3 is TGTGCCAGCAGAACCCAAGGCTATGGCTACACCTTC. The V and J genes are TRBV28 and TRBJ1-2; D is ambiguous. The germline V and J ends were trimmed by 6 bases and 4 bases, with 9 bases remaining between them. CDR3 length: 12 amino acids. The germline gives CDR1 MDHEN, CDR2 SYDVKM.

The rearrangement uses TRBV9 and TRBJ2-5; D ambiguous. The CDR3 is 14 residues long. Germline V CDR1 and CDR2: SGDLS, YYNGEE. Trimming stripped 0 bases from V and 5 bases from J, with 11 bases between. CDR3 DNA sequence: TGTGCCAGCAGCGTAGCTCTGCGCCCCGAGACCCAGTACTTC. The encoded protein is CASSVALRPETQYF.

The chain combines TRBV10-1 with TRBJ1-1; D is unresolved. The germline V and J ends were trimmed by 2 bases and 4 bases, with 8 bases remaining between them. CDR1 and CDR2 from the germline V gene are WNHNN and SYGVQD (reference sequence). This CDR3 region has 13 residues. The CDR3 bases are TGCGCCAGCAGTGAGCCGGGTCGCACTGAAGCTTTCTTT. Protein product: CASSEPGRTEAFF.

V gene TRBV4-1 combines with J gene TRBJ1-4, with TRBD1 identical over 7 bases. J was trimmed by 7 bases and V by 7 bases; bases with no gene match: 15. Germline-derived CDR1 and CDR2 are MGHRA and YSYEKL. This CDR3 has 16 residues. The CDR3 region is CASTSEGAGGFEKLFF. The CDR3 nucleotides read TGCGCCAGCACCTCAGAGGGGGCCGGAGGGTTTGAAAAACTGTTTTTT.

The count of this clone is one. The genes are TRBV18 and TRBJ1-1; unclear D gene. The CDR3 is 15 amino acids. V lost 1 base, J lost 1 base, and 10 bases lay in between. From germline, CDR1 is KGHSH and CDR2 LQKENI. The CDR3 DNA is TGTGCCAGCTCACCACTTGGCACGAAGAACACTGAAGCTTTCTTT. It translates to CASSPLGTKNTEAFF.

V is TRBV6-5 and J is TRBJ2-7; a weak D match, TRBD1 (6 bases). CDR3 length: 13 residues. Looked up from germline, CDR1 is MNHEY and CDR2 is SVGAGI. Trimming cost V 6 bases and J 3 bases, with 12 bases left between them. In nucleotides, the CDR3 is TGTGCCAGCAGAAGGGCAGGGGTCTACGAGCAGTACTTC. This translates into CASRRAGVYEQYF.

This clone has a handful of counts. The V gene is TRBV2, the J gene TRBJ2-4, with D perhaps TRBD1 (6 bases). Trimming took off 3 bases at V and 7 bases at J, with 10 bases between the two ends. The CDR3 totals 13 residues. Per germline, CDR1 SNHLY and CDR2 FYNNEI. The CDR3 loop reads CASSEQGMNIQYF. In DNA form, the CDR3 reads TGTGCCAGCAGTGAGCAGGGGATGAACATTCAGTACTTC.

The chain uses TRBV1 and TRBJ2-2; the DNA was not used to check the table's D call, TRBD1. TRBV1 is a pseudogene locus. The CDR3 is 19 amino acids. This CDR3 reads CTSSHLRTGGAPTTGELFF. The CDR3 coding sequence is TGCACCAGCAGCCACCTTAGGACAGGGGGCGCCCCGACCACCGGGGAGCTGTTTTTT.